Listed here is a single TCR beta chain. Its antigen is currently not known. No base quality values were provided; no much bigger clone lies one nucleotide off. These data originate in a study of cytomegalovirus exposure and HLA in healthy donors (dated by TCRdb to about 2017). With respect to the entire study: The roughly 670 repertoires of the first cohort and the roughly 110 validation repertoires were produced on the same platform, according to a later analysis. In addition to the first cohort of roughly 700 subjects, a separate validation cohort of approximately 110 different subjects was used. To predict cytomegalovirus infection status, the study brought together high-throughput TCR immunosequencing, statistical association of individual TCRs with disease status, and machine learning. The study aimed to test whether signatures of past pathogen exposure could be identified by cataloging public T cell receptors.

Donors formed part of the validation cohort, which comprised 120 or so subjects and was distinct from the first cohort of 666 subjects. The study at large found these results: All 120 or so repertoires were used to score co-occurrence in the validation cohort in a later analysis, because that analysis had no HLA typing for the cohort. Three of the identified cytomegalovirus-associated TCR beta chains were confirmed in vitro to be specific for cytomegalovirus antigens. In both the original and validation cohorts, the classifier was reported to diagnose cytomegalovirus status with high specificity and sensitivity. According to the authors, the approach could potentially be generalized to other disease states and immunological phenotypes. The study listed around 160 TCR beta chains as associated with cytomegalovirus. Most TCR sequences were seen in very few donors, while some public TCRs were found in many individuals. A later analysis found that TCRs clustered in the first cohort also tended to co-occur in the 120 validation repertoires, with 94% of cluster scores above 0.

The library was prepared using the immunoSEQ multiplex PCR assay. Concerning the study's data processing: To diagnose cytomegalovirus status from the catalog of TCR beta chain sequences, a statistical classification framework was built. TCRdb obtained this table from immuneACCESS and retained in-frame rearrangements with V and J assigned. These tables miss some clones; where compared with another copy, unresolved V genes account for less than half of the shortfall, and the remainder is unexplained. V, J and clone size are those of that table, while D and trimming were read from the DNA. Here the sample has about 310,000 clones; roughly 87% occur a single time. The ten largest clones add up to around 0.91% of the sample. The germline V gene provides CDR1 LGHNT and CDR2 FRNRAP. Trimming at the junction amounts to 0 bases on V and 3 bases on J, and the germline ends lie 12 bases apart. There are 16 amino acids in the CDR3, from cysteine to phenylalanine inclusive. The CDR3 DNA has 48 bases and is translated from base 1.

The sequenced material came from PBMCs. Recombination linked TRBV12-5 to TRBJ2-1, with the D gene too uncertain to name. The source of this sequence is a man aged 25-45 years in good health and CMV-seronegative. The CDR3: CASGLVLSRVYNEQFF. The DNA reads TGTGCTAGTGGTTTGGTCCTATCCCGGGTCTACAATGAGCAGTTCTTC.